These 22 T cell receptor beta chains were all obtained from the same sample, sequenced in a study of T cells in Graves' hyperthyroidism and ophthalmopathy. RNA transcripts provided the source from which TCR beta CDR3 regions were amplified. With the HTBI primer set, the TCR CDR3 went through a first round of RT-PCR. In TCRdb, the multiplex PCR reads were re-called with MiXCR into one record per CDR3 protein. Of hundreds of thousands of distinct CDR3 sequences listed, 15% to 20% are singletons. Sequencing was done on a sample of blood. The receptors were gathered from a man aged 40-49 years with Graves' ophthalmopathy.

This clonotype appeared many times. V gene TRBV28 combines with J gene TRBJ2-7; D may be TRBD1 (6 bases). Trimming took off 7 bases at V and 2 bases at J, with 18 bases between the two ends. This CDR3 comprises 15 residues. CDR1 is MDHEN and CDR2 is SYDVKM in the germline V gene. In DNA form, the CDR3 reads TGTGCCAGCACCCCCACCGCGGACAGCCCCTACGAGCAGTACTTC. It translates to CASTPTADSPYEQYF.

This chain links TRBV5-6 with TRBJ1-2; TRBD1 aligns across 10 bases. CDR1 and CDR2 from the germline V gene are SGHDT and YYEEEE. This CDR3 has 14 amino acids. J was trimmed by 6 bases and V by 5 bases; bases with no gene match: 7. The CDR3 reads CASSLPGTGDGYTF. Here the CDR3 DNA reads TGTGCCAGCAGTTTACCCGGGACAGGGGATGGCTACACCTTC.

CDR3 region: CSARVNRGTEAFF. In DNA, the CDR3 is TGCAGTGCTAGAGTCAACCGGGGCACTGAAGCTTTCTTT. The V call is TRBV20-1, the J call TRBJ1-1; no firm D call. The CDR3 runs to 13 residues. Trimming removed 1 base from V and 4 bases from J, with 10 bases in between. Germline CDR1 reads DFQATT; CDR2 reads SNEGSKA (reference sequence).

The chain has TRBV12-3 or TRBV12-4 and TRBJ2-1; TRBD2 might be the D (7 bases). The germline V and J ends were trimmed by 7 bases and 7 bases, with 20 bases remaining between them. The CDR3 spans 15 residues. CDR3 sequence: CASMWRGRIENEQFF. The CDR3 DNA follows: TGTGCCAGCATGTGGCGGGGGCGAATTGAGAATGAGCAGTTCTTC.

V and J are TRBV6-2 or TRBV6-3 and TRBJ2-6, with unresolved D. The germline CDR1 and CDR2 sequences are MNHEY and SVGEGT. V was shortened by 0 bases and J by 0 bases, with 12 bases between the two germline ends. The length of the CDR3 is 18 residues. CDR3 DNA: TGTGCCAGCAGTTACTCGGGCAGCATAAACTCTGGGGCCAACGTCCTGACTTTC. It yields the protein CASSYSGSINSGANVLTF.

Of note for this clonotype: Since a much larger clone is just one base distant, this may be a read error. The chain employs TRBV27 and TRBJ2-5; D uncertain. The V gene lost 5 bases and the J gene lost 2 bases, with 12 bases spanning the gap. Germline CDR1 MNHEY, CDR2 SMNVEV (reference sequence). This CDR3 is 14 amino acids long. As DNA, the CDR3 is TGTGCCAGCAGTGTCCTCGGATCGCAAGAGACCCAGTACTTC. Translating gives CASSVLGSQETQYF.

The rearrangement uses TRBV7-9 and TRBJ2-5, with 8 bases lining up with TRBD1. The CDR3 covers 15 residues. Trimming at V came to 0 bases and at J to 5 bases, leaving 5 bases not matched to a gene. Germline CDR1 and CDR2: SEHNR and FQNEAQ (reference sequence). CDR3 region: CASSLAVTGDETQYF. In DNA, the CDR3 is TGTGCCAGCAGCTTAGCCGTGACAGGGGACGAGACCCAGTACTTC.

This sequence joins TRBV29-1 and TRBJ2-7; 7 bases fit TRBD2. J gave up 7 bases and V 7 bases, and 10 bases lay outside the gene matches. CDR1 SQVTM and CDR2 ANQGSEA come from the germline V gene. The CDR3 has 12 residues. Here the CDR3 reads CSGSSGSDEQYF. The CDR3 nucleotides read TGCAGCGGGTCTAGCGGAAGTGATGAGCAGTACTTC.

In this sample, this clonotype turned up many times. The chain links TRBV2 to TRBJ1-3, with D unclear. The CDR3 totals 13 residues. With 1 base removed from V and 5 bases from J, the gap between germline ends came to 6 bases. CDR1 is SNHLY and CDR2 is FYNNEI in the germline V gene. CDR3 nucleotides: TGTGCCAGCAGTGAAGGAATGAGAAACACCATATATTTT. Translated, it gives CASSEGMRNTIYF.

This rearrangement joins TRBV19 to TRBJ1-1, with TRBD1 identical over 8 bases. This CDR3 comprises 15 residues. In germline, CDR1 is LNHDA, CDR2 SQIVND (reference sequence). The J segment lost 4 bases and the V segment lost 5 bases, leaving 9 bases of the junction unmatched. The CDR3 coding sequence is TGTGCCAGTAGTTCCCCACAGGGGGTTACCACTGAAGCTTTCTTT. Amino acids: CASSSPQGVTTEAFF.

This clonotype was found many times. This chain connects TRBV28 to TRBJ2-3; unclear D gene. The CDR3 has 13 amino acids. Trimming took off 5 bases at V and 5 bases at J, with 11 bases between the two ends. The germline gives CDR1 MDHEN, CDR2 SYDVKM. The DNA for the CDR3 is TGTGCCAGCAGTCCTTGGACGGTAGATACGCAGTATTTT. Translating gives CASSPWTVDTQYF.

The sample holds many counts of this clonotype. The chain uses TRBV20-1 and TRBJ1-1, with no clear D. Per germline, CDR1 DFQATT and CDR2 SNEGSKA (reference sequence). This CDR3 has 13 amino acids. The V end lost 3 bases, the J end lost 5 bases, and 13 bases lay between the germline ends. CDR3 nucleotide sequence: TGCAGTGCTAGGTGGCGGGGAGGGACTGAAGCTTTCTTT. Its translation: CSARWRGGTEAFF.

This clonotype appeared a few times. V and J are TRBV10-3 and TRBJ1-1, with 10 bases aligning to TRBD1. Germline V gene data show CDR1 as ENHRY and CDR2 as SYGVKD. This CDR3 spans 14 amino acids. Germline trimming cut 7 bases from V and 1 base from J; bases unmatched to any gene: 3. The CDR3 DNA reads as TGTGCCATCACTGGACAGGGGGGGAACACTGAAGCTTTCTTT. Its protein is CAITGQGGNTEAFF.

The rearrangement links TRBV14 to TRBJ2-1, with D possibly being TRBD1 or TRBD2 (5 bases each). CDR1 is SGHDN and CDR2 is FVKESK in the germline V gene. The CDR3 length is 14 residues. V was clipped by 7 bases and J by 12 bases, with 22 bases between them. CDR3 DNA: TGTGCCAGCAATCAAGGGGAGCTCAGGGTTCGGCAGTTCTTC. It is translated as CASNQGELRVRQFF.

This clonotype was observed a handful of times. V is TRBV6-8 and J is TRBJ2-2; D remains ambiguous. CDR1 is MNHGY and CDR2 is SAAAGT in the germline V gene. The CDR3 has 14 residues. Trimming removed 6 bases at V and 3 bases at J, with 11 bases between. Written as DNA, the CDR3 is TGTGCCAGCAGCCAAACAAGGGACACCGGGGAGCTGTTTTTT. As protein: CASSQTRDTGELFF.

This clonotype came up a few times. The chain couples TRBV29-1 to TRBJ2-6; D perhaps matches TRBD2 (6 bases). The V end was cut by 0 bases, the J end by 2 bases, with 8 bases between. CDR1 and CDR2 from the germline V gene are SQVTM and ANQGSEA. CDR3 size: 15 residues. As DNA, the CDR3 is TGCAGCGTTGAAGATCCGGGAGCTGGGGCCAACGTCCTGACTTTC. This codes for CSVEDPGAGANVLTF.

The gene calls are TRBV7-6 and TRBJ1-2, with D perhaps matching TRBD1 (6 bases). Germline-derived CDR1 and CDR2 are SGHVS and FNYEAQ. This CDR3 is 16 amino acids long. Trimming took 0 bases from V and 6 from J, leaving 17 bases between them. As DNA, the CDR3 is TGTGCCAGCAGCTTAGCGGAGGAAGGGGGAGGTCATGGCTACACCTTC. Its translation: CASSLAEEGGGHGYTF.

The chain recombines TRBV10-1 with TRBJ2-7; D may match TRBD1 or TRBD2 (5 bases each). CDR3 length: 14 residues. V shed 0 bases and J shed 2 bases, with 8 bases lying between them. Germline loops: CDR1 WNHNN, CDR2 SYGVQD (reference sequence). The CDR3 DNA reads as TGCGCCAGCAGTGAGTCGGGACCGACCTACGAGCAGTACTTC. Protein product: CASSESGPTYEQYF.

This clonotype was found many times. The genes are TRBV20-1 and TRBJ2-3, with 7 bases fitting TRBD2. V gave up 1 base and J gave up 1 base; unmatched junction bases: 2. Germline-derived CDR1 and CDR2 are DFQATT and SNEGSKA (reference sequence). The CDR3 runs 14 residues. As DNA, the CDR3 is TGCAGTGCTAGAGTCGGACTAGGCACAGATACGCAGTATTTT. Protein product: CSARVGLGTDTQYF.

The rearrangement uses TRBV12-3 or TRBV12-4 and TRBJ2-7; 8 positions match TRBD1. After removal of 6 bases from V and 4 bases from J, the junction contained 11 bases not matched to a gene. CDR3 length: 15 residues. The CDR3 here is CASRQGASPQYEQYF. As DNA, the CDR3 is TGTGCCAGCAGGCAGGGGGCGTCCCCCCAGTACGAGCAGTACTTC.

This clonotype was counted many times. V and J are TRBV20-1 and TRBJ2-1; tentatively, D is TRBD1 (5 bases). V lost 4 bases and J 5 bases, leaving 12 bases between the germline ends. This CDR3 has 13 amino acids. Germline V lookup: CDR1 DFQATT, CDR2 SNEGSKA (reference sequence). As DNA, the CDR3 is TGCAGTGCTACTTACGGACACCACAATGAGCAGTTCTTC. Translation gives CSATYGHHNEQFF.

This sequence joins TRBV29-1 and TRBJ1-4, with D unclear. Germline assignment: CDR1 SQVTM and CDR2 ANQGSEA. The V and J ends lost 4 bases and 8 bases respectively, with 8 bases between them. CDR3 length equals 11 residues. CDR3 DNA sequence: TGCAGCGTTGTGGACGGCGAAAAACTGTTTTTT. Translation gives CSVVDGEKLFF.